Below, 22 T cell receptor beta chains from the same sample are listed, as sequenced in a study of blood T cell repertoires in COVID-19. Produced via immunoSEQ multiplex PCR; TCRdb's table is partial and in-frame only. Among around 300,000 clones, about nine tenths were seen once, and the ten largest hold 2% to 2.5%. The sample consisted of peripheral blood. The receptors derive from a young woman with COVID-19, enrolled during active disease.

J is TRBJ2-1 and V is TRBV6-5, with TRBD2 matching 12 bases. The V gene's germline CDR1 is MNHEY and CDR2 SVGAGI. CDR3 size: 15 residues. Trimming cost V 5 bases and J 7 bases; bases outside gene matches: 6. The CDR3 loop reads CASSKTSGSGNEQFF. The CDR3 DNA is TGTGCCAGCAGTAAGACTAGCGGGAGTGGGAATGAGCAGTTCTTC.

The CDR3 reads CASSYEGGRWGTQYF. The CDR3 DNA sequence: TGTGCCAGCAGTTACGAAGGCGGGAGGTGGGGTACGCAGTATTTT. V gene TRBV6-5 combines with J gene TRBJ2-3; 8 bases agree with TRBD2. J lost 8 bases, V lost 2 bases, and 9 bases had no gene match. CDR1 MNHEY and CDR2 SVGAGI come from the germline V gene. This CDR3 contains 15 residues.

The chain couples TRBV5-1 to TRBJ1-4; the D gene is possibly TRBD1 (5 bases). Trimming left V 4 bases short and J 3 bases short, with 13 bases between. Germline CDR1 SGHRS, CDR2 YFSETQ. The CDR3 length is 15 residues. The CDR3, as DNA: TGCGCCAGCAGCCTCCCGGAGGGACCTAATGAAAAACTGTTTTTT. Its protein is CASSLPEGPNEKLFF.

As DNA, the CDR3 is TGTGCCAGCAGTTTACGGGGTGGCTACACCTTC. Amino acids: CASSLRGGYTF. This sequence joins TRBV12-3 or TRBV12-4 and TRBJ1-2; unclear D gene. The CDR3 is 11 amino acids. Deletions cut 2 bases from V and 7 bases from J, with 5 bases between.

The chain joins TRBV18 to TRBJ1-1; 8 nucleotides align to TRBD1. Germline assignment: CDR1 KGHSH and CDR2 LQKENI. CDR3 length: 15 residues. V shed 2 bases and J 3 bases; nucleotides not matched to a gene: 5. This CDR3 is CASSPLDRVDTEAFF. The CDR3 region has the DNA TGTGCCAGCTCACCATTGGACAGGGTAGACACTGAAGCTTTCTTT.

The sample holds a few counts of this clone. The J gene is TRBJ2-2, the V gene TRBV5-1; 9 nucleotides line up with TRBD1. The CDR3 totals 16 residues. The trim removed 1 base at V and 6 bases at J, leaving 7 bases unmatched. In germline, CDR1 is SGHRS, CDR2 YFSETQ. DNA for the CDR3: TGCGCCAGCAGCTTGATGGGACAGGGTGGATCCGGGGAGCTGTTTTTT. It is translated as CASSLMGQGGSGELFF. The entire variable domain, with the rest obtained from reference TRBV5-1 and TRBJ2-2, is as follows: KAGVTQTPRYLIKTRGQQVTLSCSPISGHRSVSWYQQTPGQGLQFLFEYFSETQRNKGNFPGRFSGRQFSNSRSEMNVSTLELGDSALYLCASSLMGQGGSGELFFGEGSRLTVL.

This clone was detected once. The same CDR3 also results from other DNA sequences found in this sample. V and J are TRBV18 and TRBJ1-5; perhaps TRBD1 as D (5 bases). Germline loops: CDR1 KGHSH, CDR2 LQKENI. The V gene lost 3 bases and the J gene lost 4 bases, with 7 bases spanning the gap. CDR3 length: 13 amino acids. The CDR3, as DNA: TGTGCCAGCTCACCCCAGGGAAATCAGCCCCAGCATTTT. This encodes CASSPQGNQPQHF.

This clone was recorded once. The J gene is TRBJ1-1, the V gene TRBV29-1; 8 nucleotides agree with TRBD1. Germline CDR1 reads SQVTM; CDR2 reads ANQGSEA. V was clipped by 1 base and J by 2 bases; unmatched bases: 3. The length of the CDR3 is 14 residues. The CDR3 loop reads CSVEVQGANTEAFF. The CDR3 nucleotides are TGCAGCGTTGAAGTGCAGGGGGCAAACACTGAAGCTTTCTTT.

The CDR3 bases are TGTGCCAGCAGCTATAATACAGGGGGGGGTTCACCCCTCCACTTT. As protein: CASSYNTGGGSPLHF. This chain uses TRBV5-8 with TRBJ1-6; 8 bases are a match to TRBD1. The CDR3 totals 15 residues. The germline V gene has CDR1 SGHTS and CDR2 YDEGEE. J was trimmed by 9 bases and V by 3 bases; bases with no gene match: 8.

The rearrangement uses TRBV5-1 and TRBJ2-1; TRBD2 matches 8 bases. V lost 1 base and J lost 3; bases outside the gene matches: 3. Germline assignment: CDR1 SGHRS and CDR2 YFSETQ. This CDR3 region has 15 residues. The CDR3 DNA is TGCGCCAGCAGCTTGAGCACTAGCGGCTACAATGAGCAGTTCTTC. Its translation is CASSLSTSGYNEQFF.

The DNA of the CDR3 is TGTGCCAGCAGCCTGGGACTTAACTATGGCTACACCTTC. It translates to CASSLGLNYGYTF. The rearrangement uses TRBV28 and TRBJ1-2, with D maybe TRBD1 (5 bases). Germline V lookup: CDR1 MDHEN, CDR2 SYDVKM. CDR3 length equals 13 residues. Trimming left V 6 bases short and J 1 base short, with 9 bases between.

The chain has TRBV9 and TRBJ2-7, with 7 bases fitting TRBD1. V was pared by 2 bases and J by 2 bases, with 4 bases of the junction left unmatched. Germline values: CDR1 SGDLS, CDR2 YYNGEE. The length of the CDR3 is 14 residues. CDR3 in amino acids: CASSVGQGAYEQYF. CDR3 in DNA: TGTGCCAGCAGCGTGGGCCAGGGGGCCTACGAGCAGTACTTC.

The CDR3 coding sequence is TGTGCCACCAGCAGAGATAGAACAGGGGGCTCCTACGAGCAGTACTTC. It specifies CATSRDRTGGSYEQYF. The V call is TRBV15, the J call TRBJ2-7; 8 bases agree with TRBD1. The CDR3 has 16 amino acids. Germline CDR1 is LNHNV and CDR2 is YYDKDF (reference sequence). J gave up 0 bases and V 0 bases, and 4 bases lay outside the gene matches.

The genes are TRBV10-1 and TRBJ1-1; perhaps TRBD1 as D (6 bases). The CDR3 has 15 residues. The germline V and J ends were trimmed by 1 base and 1 base, with 10 bases remaining between them. Germline-derived CDR1 and CDR2 are WNHNN and SYGVQD (reference sequence). CDR3 protein: CASSEYGQTNTEAFF. The CDR3 DNA reads TGCGCCAGCAGTGAGTATGGACAGACGAACACTGAAGCTTTCTTT.

The chain joins TRBV20-1 to TRBJ2-1; maybe TRBD1 (6 bases). V was cut by 3 bases and J by 3 bases, with 15 bases left in between. This CDR3 is built from 15 residues. Per the germline V gene, CDR1 is DFQATT and CDR2 is SNEGSKA (reference sequence). The CDR3 protein is CSASPRTEIYNEQFF. In DNA form, the CDR3 reads TGCAGTGCTAGTCCGAGGACAGAGATCTACAATGAGCAGTTCTTC.

The V call is TRBV24-1, the J call TRBJ2-5; D unresolved. The CDR3 runs 12 residues. Trimming shortened V by 4 bases and J by 4 bases, and 6 bases separated the two germline ends. Germline assignment: CDR1 KGHDR and CDR2 SFDVKD. DNA of the CDR3: TGTGCCACCAGTGACTCAGTAGAGACCCAGTACTTC. It specifies CATSDSVETQYF.

The V call is TRBV6-6, the J call TRBJ2-5; 10 bases align to TRBD1. J gave up 5 bases and V 2 bases, and 8 bases lay outside the gene matches. The CDR3 loop spans 16 amino acids. Germline CDR1 reads MNHNY; CDR2 reads SVGAGI (reference sequence). The CDR3 region is CASSYPGTGAGETQYF. DNA for the CDR3: TGTGCCAGCAGTTACCCCGGGACAGGGGCGGGGGAGACCCAGTACTTC.

In this sample, this clone turned up once. The V gene is TRBV27, the J gene TRBJ1-4; D unresolved. The CDR3 is 13 amino acids. Trimming removed 2 bases at V and 8 bases at J, with 9 bases between. Germline CDR1 MNHEY, CDR2 SMNVEV (reference sequence). Here the CDR3 DNA reads TGTGCCAGCAGTTTACGAGGAAGAGAAAAACTGTTTTTT. It codes for CASSLRGREKLFF. The entire variable domain, with the rest obtained from reference TRBV27 and TRBJ1-4, is as follows: EAQVTQNPRYLITVTGKKLTVTCSQNMNHEYMSWYRQDPGLGLRQIYYSMNVEVTDKGDVPEGYKVSRKEKRNFPLILESPSPNQTSLYFCASSLRGREKLFFGSGTQLSVL.

The chain joins TRBV5-1 to TRBJ2-2, with D possibly TRBD1 on 6 matching bases. The CDR3 has 15 residues. The V and J ends lost 2 bases and 1 base respectively, with 9 bases between them. Germline V gene lookup returns CDR1 SGHRS and CDR2 YFSETQ. DNA for the CDR3: TGCGCCAGCAGCTTAGGGACACGGAACACCGGGGAGCTGTTTTTT. Translated: CASSLGTRNTGELFF.

The J gene is TRBJ1-5, the V gene TRBV5-4; D unresolved. The V gene lost 1 base and the J gene lost 6 bases, with 5 bases spanning the gap. CDR1 is SGHNT, CDR2 YYREEE, per germline (reference sequence). CDR3 size: 12 residues. In DNA form, the CDR3 reads TGTGCCAGCAGCTTGTTCGGTCAGCCCCAGCATTTT. Its protein is CASSLFGQPQHF.

V gene TRBV5-5 combines with J gene TRBJ1-6; D is undetermined. The CDR3 has 13 amino acids. CDR1 SGHKS and CDR2 YYEKEE come from the germline V gene (reference sequence). V lost 0 bases and J 15 bases, leaving 13 bases between the germline ends. CDR3 in amino acids: CASSLVPREDLHF. CDR3 bases: TGTGCCAGCAGCTTGGTCCCCAGAGAGGACCTCCACTTT.

The chain links TRBV27 to TRBJ2-7; D possibly corresponds to TRBD1 (6 bases). The CDR3 is 16 residues long. The ends were cut back, 3 bases at V and 3 bases at J, with 18 bases in the middle. Germline lookup yields CDR1 MNHEY and CDR2 SMNVEV (reference sequence). CDR3: CASSLDPGTYHYEQYF. The CDR3 coding sequence is TGTGCCAGCAGTTTGGACCCTGGGACATATCACTACGAGCAGTACTTC.